The source of this TCR beta chain is a study of radiation and T cells in renal cell carcinoma. Findings and caveats of the study: From baseline, blood top tumor clonotypes peaked at 2 weeks post-radiation.

Produced via immunoSEQ multiplex PCR; TCRdb's table is partial and in-frame only. The table lists about 160,000 clones, 88% of them singletons. Time point in this sample: baseline pretreatment blood. Treatment: 15 Gy SBRT to primary tumor, nephrectomy 4 weeks later. The tumor was a clear cell renal cell carcinoma. Comment on this clone: Its antigen is undetermined.

This CDR3 spans 14 amino acids. Per germline, CDR1 MNHEY and CDR2 SVGAGI. Between the trimmed V and J ends, which lost 5 bases and 0 bases, there was a span of 11 bases. The sequence came from a woman aged 70-85 years with renal cell carcinoma. This sequence joins TRBV6-5 and TRBJ2-7; D uncertain. This material consisted of blood, taken from a patient whose treatment included radiotherapy and nephrectomy. This CDR3 reads CASSRSISSYEQYF. CDR3 nucleotide sequence: TGTGCCAGCAGTAGGTCAATTAGCTCCTACGAGCAGTACTTC.